The clone carrying this TCR beta chain was seen only a few times. It was version v3.0 of the immunoSEQ assay that was run at survey level. TCRdb keeps only in-frame clones here, not all; method: immunoSEQ multiplex PCR. The sample includes 19,000 or so clones, around 80% of them seen just once. The entry originates in a study of long-term antiretroviral therapy in people with HIV. One or more pre-ART and two or more post-ART PBMC samples were available from each donor. The germline V gene encodes CDR1 LNHDA and CDR2 SQIVND (reference sequence). Trimming left V 5 bases short and J 6 bases short, with 7 bases between. This CDR3 region has 11 residues.

The chain is built from TRBV19 and TRBJ1-1, with D possibly TRBD1 on 6 matching bases. The sequence was obtained from a woman aged 40 to 49 with HIV. Here the sequenced sample was unsorted PBMCs, taken at the start of antiretroviral therapy, before treatment. Written as DNA, the CDR3 is TGTGCCAGTAGTGGGGGCGCTGAAGCTTTCTTT. It translates to CASSGGAEAFF.